This paragraph reports one TCR beta chain. As yet, its antigen is unknown. Germline-derived CDR1 and CDR2 are SNHLY and FYNNEI. Between the trimmed V and J ends, which lost 3 bases and 5 bases, there was a span of 13 bases. CDR3 length equals 14 residues. This sample is drawn from a study of siplizumab effects on memory and regulatory T cells. The study's findings and limits: Siplizumab significantly brought down the alloreactive sequences that trace back to unstimulated CD4+ memory cells. The study did not confirm that proliferating Tregs from siplizumab cultures were suppressive. Apparently more diverse than memory cells, naive T cells also seemed major alloresponse contributors.

Libraries were prepared by immunoSEQ multiplex PCR; TCRdb keeps only in-frame clonotypes and omits some of them. The data show fewer than 100,000 clones, with around 95% seen just once and around a sixth held by the top ten. Specimen: CD8+ T cells sorted from blood. V gene TRBV2 combines with J gene TRBJ2-5; D is uncertain. The sequence derives from a human donor in good health. In nucleotides, the CDR3 is TGTGCCAGCAGTGATCCGCAATCGTCGGAGACCCAGTACTTC. As protein: CASSDPQSSETQYF.